One T cell receptor (beta chain) is described in this entry. The table came from immunoSEQ multiplex PCR; TCRdb's copy has only in-frame clones and leaves some out. Of about 730,000 clones listed, 70% to 90% were seen once; the top ten hold about 0.0098%. This sample is drawn from a study of shared T cell receptors in the human thymus. Germline CDR1 reads LGHNT; CDR2 reads FRNRAP. The V and J ends lost 7 bases and 3 bases respectively, with 20 bases between them. This CDR3 is built from 16 residues. These same data were also listed under a study on human thymus T cells. That report notes: Those donating were healthy Finnish infants in corrective surgery for congenital heart defects. It was from resections taken during corrective heart surgery that the thymus tissue came. A high degree of thymic repertoire overlap among unrelated individuals was reported in related research.

Sample: thymocytes. This receptor was obtained from a girl under three years old with a congenital heart defect. The rearrangement links TRBV12-5 to TRBJ2-3, with D maybe TRBD2 (5 bases). The CDR3 protein is CASARPPVGETDTQYF. CDR3 DNA sequence: TGTGCTAGTGCCCGCCCCCCGGTGGGAGAGACAGATACGCAGTATTTT.